The text below deals with one T cell receptor (beta chain). Its antigen is currently not known. It has no much larger one-base neighbor in the sample; base qualities were not kept. This entry comes from a study of T cells in localized non-small cell lung cancer (dated by TCRdb to 2018 to 2020). Concerning the study at large: Comparing tumors with uninvolved tumor-adjacent lungs, the study looked at the T cell repertoires of fewer than 250 patients with early-stage NSCLC. The cohort comprised 200 to 300 treatment-naïve NSCLC patients with resected, localized lung tumors. The mean age of the NSCLC patients was around 65 years, with approximately 130 men and 95 to 110 women. Study-wide findings and limitations: Higher blood T cell density associated with longer overall survival, while higher adjacent-lung clonality associated with shorter survival. Because of the exploratory design, TCR variables were selected using unadjusted p-values without false-discovery rate correction. Uninvolved tumor-adjacent lung showed the highest T cell clonality, higher than tumor, which suggests more focused antigenic responses in the uninvolved tumor-adjacent lung. Because multi-region tumor sequencing was not performed, intratumor heterogeneity could not be ruled out. A median of 57 of the top 100 tumor clones turned up in the paired uninvolved adjacent lung, and fewer than 35 of those clones also ranked among the top 100 of that same adjacent lung.

At diagnosis, peripheral blood, uninvolved tumor-adjacent lung and tumor were collected and were preserved as a mix of fresh-frozen and FFPE material. For TCR repertoire profiling, the blood samples were analyzed as peripheral blood mononuclear cells. The immunoSEQ Assay was used to sequence TCR beta CDR3 regions from DNA. The study's processing was this. T cell density was computed as TCR beta template counts normalized to usable DNA estimated by amplifying housekeeping genes. Richness was estimated using the preseqR package, with extrapolation to 400,000 templates for PBMC samples and to 120,000 templates for tissue samples. Clonality was defined as one minus Pielou's evenness. To identify tissue-enriched TCRs, differential abundance testing was run on productive amino-acid clonotypes with a minimum total count of 5 and an alpha of 0.1. Repertoire overlap between compartments was quantified with the Jaccard Index and Morisita Overlap Index. TCR beta CDR3s were clustered by GLIPH together with public tetramer-defined viral CDR3s, and at least three viral sequences plus V-gene enrichment were required for viral motifs. TCRdb's version of the immuneACCESS table is confined to in-frame rearrangements and falls short of the full clone set. An unresolved V gene accounts for under half of the shortfall where checked; the remainder is of unknown origin. V, J and clone size derive from that table, while D and trimming were established from the DNA sequence. The sample table records 53,000 or so clones; roughly 90% of these occur just once. In total, the top ten clones hold about 20% of the sample.

In the germline V gene, CDR1 corresponds to SNHLY and CDR2 to FYNNEI. At the junction V is shortened by 9 bases and J by 6 bases, with 16 bases in between. Reading from cysteine to phenylalanine, the CDR3 counts 13 amino acids. Here the CDR3 DNA is all that survives: 39 bases in frame from base 1. Sequencing used peripheral blood, obtained before any cancer treatment. The sequence derives from a man aged 40 to 70 with stage I lung adenocarcinoma. The V gene is TRBV2 and the J gene is TRBJ2-3, with TRBD2 as a weak D call on 6 bases. The DNA is TGTGCCAGGTCAAAACTAGCTACGGATACGCAGTATTTT. The translation is CARSKLATDTQYF.